This TCR beta chain was profiled in a study of blood T cell repertoires in COVID-19. Repertoires were generated with immunoSEQ multiplex PCR, while TCRdb's copy carries only in-frame clones and drops some. The sample shows about 72,000 clones, 91% of them seen only once. Sequencing used peripheral blood. This TCR derives from a human donor in a cohort sampled during active COVID-19.

As DNA, the CDR3 is TGCAGCGTTGGACTAGCGGGAGCCCCAGATACGCAGTATTTT. The encoded protein is CSVGLAGAPDTQYF. This chain links TRBV29-1 with TRBJ2-3, with TRBD2 matching over 12 bases. The CDR3 sequence is 14 residues long. V lost 4 bases to trimming and J lost 4 bases; unmatched junction nucleotides: 3. Germline V gene lookup returns CDR1 SQVTM and CDR2 ANQGSEA.